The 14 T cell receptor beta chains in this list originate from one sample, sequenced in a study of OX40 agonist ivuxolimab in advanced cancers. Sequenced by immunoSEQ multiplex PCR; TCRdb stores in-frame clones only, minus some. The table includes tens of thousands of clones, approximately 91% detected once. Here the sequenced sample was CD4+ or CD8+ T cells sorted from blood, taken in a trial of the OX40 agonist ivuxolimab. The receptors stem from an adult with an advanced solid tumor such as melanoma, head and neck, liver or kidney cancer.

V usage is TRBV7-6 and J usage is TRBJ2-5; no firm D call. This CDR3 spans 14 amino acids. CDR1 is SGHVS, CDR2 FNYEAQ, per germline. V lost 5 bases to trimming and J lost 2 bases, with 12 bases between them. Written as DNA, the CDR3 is TGTGCCAGCAGCCCAGGTTCCGGTCAAGAGACCCAGTACTTC. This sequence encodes CASSPGSGQETQYF.

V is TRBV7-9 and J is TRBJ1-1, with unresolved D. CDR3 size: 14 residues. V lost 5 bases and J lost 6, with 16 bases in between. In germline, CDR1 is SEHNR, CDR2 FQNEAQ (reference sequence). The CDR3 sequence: CASSASEGGAEAFF. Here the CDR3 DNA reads TGTGCCAGCAGCGCCTCCGAGGGTGGGGCTGAAGCTTTCTTT.

The CDR3 DNA reads TGTGCCAGCAGCTCCCGGAACAGGGTCCCCCCTGAGACCCAGTACTTC. Protein product: CASSSRNRVPPETQYF. This chain links TRBV7-2 with TRBJ2-5, with a weak D call TRBD1 (6 bases). This CDR3 region has 16 residues. Trimming stripped 4 bases from V and 5 bases from J, with 20 bases between. Germline V lookup: CDR1 SGHTA, CDR2 FQGNSA.

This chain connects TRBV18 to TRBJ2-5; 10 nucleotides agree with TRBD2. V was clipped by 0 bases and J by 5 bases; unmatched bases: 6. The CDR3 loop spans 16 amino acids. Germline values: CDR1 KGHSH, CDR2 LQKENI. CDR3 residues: CASSPPKRGGTETQYF. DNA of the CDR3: TGTGCCAGCTCACCACCGAAGCGGGGGGGGACGGAGACCCAGTACTTC.

The CDR3 DNA reads as TGTGCCAGCAGCGTAGCATCCGCGGGAGATCCCTACGAGCAGTACTTC. Amino acids: CASSVASAGDPYEQYF. The V and J genes are TRBV9 and TRBJ2-7; TRBD2 aligns across 7 bases. Losses at the gene ends were 0 bases for V and 2 bases for J; bases not matched to a gene: 8. CDR1 is SGDLS, CDR2 YYNGEE, per germline. This CDR3 spans 16 amino acids.

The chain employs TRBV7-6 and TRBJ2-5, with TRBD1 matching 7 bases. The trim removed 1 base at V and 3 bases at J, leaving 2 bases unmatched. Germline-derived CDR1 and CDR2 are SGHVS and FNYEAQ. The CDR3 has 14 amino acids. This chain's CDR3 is CASSLETGKETQYF. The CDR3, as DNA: TGTGCCAGCAGCTTAGAGACAGGGAAAGAGACCCAGTACTTC.

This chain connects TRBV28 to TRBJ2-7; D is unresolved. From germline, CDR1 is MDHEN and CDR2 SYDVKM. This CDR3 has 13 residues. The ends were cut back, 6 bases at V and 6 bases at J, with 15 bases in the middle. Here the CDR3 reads CASRAGHSAEQYF. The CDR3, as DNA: TGTGCCAGCAGAGCCGGCCACTCAGCCGAGCAGTACTTC.

CDR3 residues: CASSLQGGHTEAFF. CDR3 DNA sequence: TGTGCCAGCAGCTTACAGGGGGGGCACACTGAAGCTTTCTTT. This chain joins TRBV5-8 and TRBJ1-1, with TRBD1 matching over 8 bases. This CDR3 contains 14 residues. From germline, CDR1 is SGHTS and CDR2 YDEGEE. J gave up 3 bases and V 2 bases, and 3 bases lay outside the gene matches.

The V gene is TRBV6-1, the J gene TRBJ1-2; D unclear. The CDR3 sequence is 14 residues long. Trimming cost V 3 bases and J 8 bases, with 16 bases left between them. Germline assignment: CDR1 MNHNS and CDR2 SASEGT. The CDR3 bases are TGTGCCAGCAGTGACTACGGATCCCTCGTAGGCTACACCTTC. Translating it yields CASSDYGSLVGYTF.

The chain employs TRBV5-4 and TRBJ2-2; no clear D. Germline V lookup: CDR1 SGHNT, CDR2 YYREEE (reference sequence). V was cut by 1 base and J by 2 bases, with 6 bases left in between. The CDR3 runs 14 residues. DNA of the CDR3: TGTGCCAGCAGCTTGAGCAGCAACACCGGGGAGCTGTTTTTT. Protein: CASSLSSNTGELFF.

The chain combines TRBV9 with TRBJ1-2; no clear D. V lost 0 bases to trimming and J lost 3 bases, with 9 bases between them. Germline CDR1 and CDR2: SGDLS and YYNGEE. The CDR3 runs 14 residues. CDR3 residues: CASSVGSQDYGYTF. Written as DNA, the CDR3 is TGTGCCAGCAGCGTAGGTAGTCAGGACTATGGCTACACCTTC.

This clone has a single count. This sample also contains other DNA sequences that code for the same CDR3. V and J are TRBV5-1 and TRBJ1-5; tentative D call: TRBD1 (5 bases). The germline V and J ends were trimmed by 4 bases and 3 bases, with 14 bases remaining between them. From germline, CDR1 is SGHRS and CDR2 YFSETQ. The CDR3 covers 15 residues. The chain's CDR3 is CASSIDGQVNQPQHF. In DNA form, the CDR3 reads TGCGCCAGCAGCATCGACGGACAAGTCAATCAGCCCCAGCATTTT.

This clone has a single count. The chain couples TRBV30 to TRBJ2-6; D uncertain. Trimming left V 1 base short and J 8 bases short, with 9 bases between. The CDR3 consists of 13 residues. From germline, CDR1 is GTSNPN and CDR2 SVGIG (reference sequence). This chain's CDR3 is CAWSAPLPNVLTF. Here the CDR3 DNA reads TGTGCCTGGAGTGCCCCTCTTCCCAACGTCCTGACTTTC.

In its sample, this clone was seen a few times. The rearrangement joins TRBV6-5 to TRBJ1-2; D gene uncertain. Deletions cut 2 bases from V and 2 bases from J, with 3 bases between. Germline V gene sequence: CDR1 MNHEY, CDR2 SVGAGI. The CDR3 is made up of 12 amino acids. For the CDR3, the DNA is TGTGCCAGCAGTTACGGAAACTATGGCTACACCTTC. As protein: CASSYGNYGYTF.